This is a list of T cell receptor beta chains from one sample in a study of cytomegalovirus exposure and HLA in healthy donors. Assay used: immunoSEQ multiplex PCR; TCRdb lists only in-frame clones, some missing. The table records about 130,000 clones, about 80% of them present only once. The sequencing input was PBMCs. These receptor sequences come from a man between 25 and 39 years old in good health. CDR3s include the opening cysteine and the closing phenylalanine or tryptophan. A D gene is named only where the DNA matches it firmly. Expanded clones are given a class, and other clones once, few, many or no size at all.

abundance: NA; len: 14; d_gene: NA; j_gene: TRBJ1-5; v_gene: TRBV5-6; CDR3nt: TGTGCCAGCAGGGACAGATTAAGCAATCAGCCCCAGCATTTT; CDR3aa: CASRDRLSNQPQHF
abundance: NA; len: 15; d_gene: NA; j_gene: TRBJ2-3; v_gene: TRBV4-2; CDR3nt: TGTGCCAGCAGTCAGAACCCAGATTCCACAGATACGCAGTATTTT; CDR3aa: CASSQNPDSTDTQYF
abundance: NA; len: 13; d_gene: NA; j_gene: TRBJ1-2; v_gene: TRBV6-1; CDR3nt: TGTGCCAGCAGCGTCCGGGACTCATATGGCTACACCTTC; CDR3aa: CASSVRDSYGYTF
abundance: NA; len: 14; d_gene: NA; j_gene: TRBJ2-1; v_gene: TRBV7-2; CDR3nt: TGTGCCAGCAGCTTAAGGCGGACAGACAATGAGCAGTTCTTC; CDR3aa: CASSLRRTDNEQFF
abundance: few; len: 14; d_gene: TRBD2; j_gene: TRBJ2-7; v_gene: TRBV29-1; CDR3nt: TGCAGCGTTGTGCGGGAGGGCCCGTCCTACGAGCAGTACTTC; CDR3aa: CSVVREGPSYEQYF
abundance: NA; len: 13; d_gene: TRBD1; j_gene: TRBJ2-1; v_gene: TRBV4-1; CDR3nt: TGCGCCAGCAGACCGACAGGGGGCGATGAGCAGTTCTTC; CDR3aa: CASRPTGGDEQFF
abundance: NA; len: 17; d_gene: TRBD2; j_gene: TRBJ2-7; v_gene: TRBV18; CDR3nt: TGTGCCAGCTCACCATTAACGTTTGGCGGGAGGGCTTACGAGCAGTACTTC; CDR3aa: CASSPLTFGGRAYEQYF
abundance: NA; len: 15; d_gene: TRBD2; j_gene: TRBJ2-5; v_gene: TRBV7-9; CDR3nt: TGTGCCAGCAGCTATCTCGCGGGAGTTCGGGAGACCCAGTACTTC; CDR3aa: CASSYLAGVRETQYF
abundance: NA; len: 16; d_gene: NA; j_gene: TRBJ2-6; v_gene: TRBV9; CDR3nt: TGTGCCAGCAGCACCTCCGGACTGGCTGGGGCCAACGTCCTGACTTTC; CDR3aa: CASSTSGLAGANVLTF
abundance: NA; len: 15; d_gene: NA; j_gene: TRBJ2-1; v_gene: TRBV18; CDR3nt: TGTGCCAGCTCACCACAGGGAGCAGCTTACAATGAGCAGTTCTTC; CDR3aa: CASSPQGAAYNEQFF
abundance: once; len: 14; d_gene: NA; j_gene: TRBJ1-1; v_gene: TRBV5-1; CDR3nt: TGCGCCAGCAGCTCGGGACATCCGAACACTGAAGCTTTCTTT; CDR3aa: CASSSGHPNTEAFF
abundance: NA; len: 15; d_gene: NA; j_gene: TRBJ2-7; v_gene: TRBV11-2; CDR3nt: TGTGCCAGCAGCTTAATTGGCAGGGCCCGAGACGAGCAGTACTTC; CDR3aa: CASSLIGRARDEQYF
abundance: NA; len: 16; d_gene: NA; j_gene: TRBJ2-3; v_gene: TRBV9; CDR3nt: TGTGCCAGCAGCCCGAGTGGGGGCTCTGGCACAGATACGCAGTATTTT; CDR3aa: CASSPSGGSGTDTQYF
abundance: NA; len: 14; d_gene: TRBD2; j_gene: TRBJ2-2; v_gene: TRBV7-3; CDR3nt: TGTGCCAGTTCACTAGCGGCGAACACCGGGGAGCTGTTTTTT; CDR3aa: CASSLAANTGELFF
abundance: NA; len: 16; d_gene: NA; j_gene: TRBJ1-6; v_gene: TRBV6-5; CDR3nt: TGTGCCAGCAGTTGGGGCCGTTACTCCTATAATTCACCCCTCCACTTT; CDR3aa: CASSWGRYSYNSPLHF
abundance: NA; len: 15; d_gene: NA; j_gene: TRBJ2-7; v_gene: TRBV2; CDR3nt: TGTGCCAGCAGTGAATTGGAGGGATTTGCCTACGAGCAGTACTTC; CDR3aa: CASSELEGFAYEQYF
abundance: NA; len: 16; d_gene: TRBD1; j_gene: TRBJ2-4; v_gene: TRBV19; CDR3nt: TGTGCCAGTAGTAGAGAGGGGGCTTTCGCCAAAAACATTCAGTACTTC; CDR3aa: CASSREGAFAKNIQYF
abundance: NA; len: 14; d_gene: TRBD2; j_gene: TRBJ2-5; v_gene: TRBV5-1; CDR3nt: TGCGCCAGCAGTGGGGGGGACCTCGGGGAGACCCAGTACTTC; CDR3aa: CASSGGDLGETQYF
abundance: once; len: 15; d_gene: NA; j_gene: TRBJ1-2; v_gene: TRBV29-1; CDR3nt: TGCAGCGTTGGTTGGGGCTGGGGCCGAGACTATGGCTACACCTTC; CDR3aa: CSVGWGWGRDYGYTF